These 4 T cell receptor beta chains were all obtained from the same sample, sequenced in a study of blood T cell repertoires in COVID-19. Clones were read by immunoSEQ multiplex PCR, and TCRdb kept only the in-frame ones, dropping some. The sample has 200,000 to 300,000 clones, about 84% seen once. The sample taken for sequencing was PBMCs or T cells enriched from blood (not recorded which). These receptors were taken from a woman aged 45-60 years who had recovered from COVID-19.

The chain carries TRBV11-1 and TRBJ2-3, with 10 bases identical to TRBD2. The CDR3 contains 16 residues. Germline V lookup: CDR1 SGHAT, CDR2 FQDESV (reference sequence). The V gene end was trimmed by 5 bases and the J gene end by 1 base; junction bases not matched to a gene: 6. The DNA for the CDR3 is TGTGCCAGCAGCCTGACTAGCGGGTCCGGCACAGATACGCAGTATTTT. The encoded protein is CASSLTSGSGTDTQYF. The full variable domain, with the rest looked up from reference TRBV11-1 and TRBJ2-3, is EAEVAQSPRYKITEKSQAVAFWCDPISGHATLYWYRQILGQGPELLVQFQDESVVDDSQLPKDRFSAERLKGVDSTLKIQPAELGDSAMYLCASSLTSGSGTDTQYFGPGTRLTVL.

This chain uses TRBV5-1 with TRBJ2-5; 8 positions agree with TRBD1. Germline V CDR1 and CDR2: SGHRS, YFSETQ. The CDR3 covers 14 residues. The ends lost 4 bases at V and 4 bases at J; junction bases unmatched: 6. In DNA, the CDR3 is TGCGCCAGCAGCCCAGGACAGGGAGGAGAGACCCAGTACTTC. It codes for CASSPGQGGETQYF.

The count of this clone is one. This sequence joins TRBV27 and TRBJ2-5; TRBD1 aligns across 9 bases. The CDR3 is made up of 15 amino acids. V shed 5 bases, J shed 5 bases, and the junction held 9 bases outside the gene matches. Germline V gene sequence: CDR1 MNHEY, CDR2 SMNVEV (reference sequence). The CDR3 protein is CASSPGTGSAETQYF. CDR3 coding DNA: TGTGCCAGCAGTCCCGGGACAGGGTCGGCGGAGACCCAGTACTTC.

This clone was picked up one time. This rearrangement joins TRBV11-3 to TRBJ2-7; 7 nucleotides match TRBD1. Germline lookup yields CDR1 SGHNT and CDR2 YENEEA. After removal of 6 bases from V and 5 bases from J, the junction contained 16 bases not matched to a gene. The CDR3 is 16 residues long. CDR3 in DNA: TGTGCCAGCAGTGTTATGAGTTCAGGGGGAACTGACGAGCAGTACTTC. It encodes CASSVMSSGGTDEQYF.